This TCR beta chain was captured by sequencing in a study of cytomegalovirus exposure and HLA in healthy donors. Regarding the study as a whole: In the 120 validation repertoires, a later analysis found that first-cohort TCR clusters tended to co-occur. Associated with cytomegalovirus, according to the listing, were 150 to 200 TCR beta chains. The classifier was said to identify cytomegalovirus status with high specificity and sensitivity.

The CDR3 is made up of 12 amino acids. Germline CDR1 and CDR2: SGHAT and FQNNGV. V shed 5 bases and J shed 10 bases, with 14 bases lying between them. Profiling relied on immunoSEQ multiplex PCR, and the TCRdb table lists in-frame clones only, not all of them. The sample carries about 130,000 clones, roughly 87% recorded once. This clone has only a few counts. What it binds is unknown. The receptor comes from a woman aged 18-29 years in good health and CMV-seronegative. Sequencing was performed on PBMCs. The V and J genes are TRBV11-2 and TRBJ1-1, with D perhaps TRBD1 (6 bases). CDR3 in DNA: TGTGCCAGCAGCATCTCGACAGGTACAGCTTTCTTT. Protein product: CASSISTGTAFF.